Following are 15 T cell receptor beta chains from one sample sequenced in a study of metastatic and nonmetastatic thyroid tumors. No treatment had been given to any patient before thyroid surgery. TCRdb called clones again from the PCR reads with MiXCR. This sample has approximately 13,000 clones; 9% to 14% occur once, and the top ten carry roughly 33%. Source material: blood. These receptors all come from a female donor with papillary thyroid cancer or a benign thyroid nodule (not recorded which). Some clones in this sample may be carry-over from other donors' samples.

This clone was counted at least ten times. The CDR3 here is CASSDGRGTEAFF. The CDR3 region has the DNA TGCGCCAGCAGTGATGGGCGGGGAACTGAAGCTTTCTTT. This chain links TRBV10-1 with TRBJ1-1, with unresolved D. Germline-derived CDR1 and CDR2 are WNHNN and SYGVQD (reference sequence). Between the trimmed V and J ends, which lost 3 bases and 5 bases, there was a span of 10 bases. The CDR3 is made up of 13 amino acids.

The table lists this clone with many counts. The rearrangement links TRBV5-8 to TRBJ2-2; 8 bases match TRBD1. V was clipped by 4 bases and J by 5 bases; unmatched bases: 10. The CDR3 consists of 16 residues. Germline CDR1 and CDR2: SGHTS and YDEGEE. Here the CDR3 reads CASSNSRTGKTGELFF. In DNA, the CDR3 is TGTGCCAGCAGCAATTCCCGGACAGGGAAAACCGGGGAGCTGTTTTTT.

By sample fraction, this clone is medium-sized. V is TRBV28 and J is TRBJ2-7, with D tentatively TRBD2 (5 bases). This CDR3 is 13 amino acids long. The germline CDR1 and CDR2 sequences are MDHEN and SYDVKM. V lost 7 bases and J lost 3, with 13 bases in between. The DNA for the CDR3 is TGTGCCAGCATATCCGTGGGGAGCTACGAGCAGTACTTC. Translation gives CASISVGSYEQYF.

The DNA for the CDR3 is TGTGCCAGCGCATCGGGGGGGGCCAATGAGCAGTTCTTC. Its translation is CASASGGANEQFF. The chain couples TRBV27 to TRBJ2-1, with 8 nucleotides matching TRBD2. Germline CDR1 MNHEY, CDR2 SMNVEV (reference sequence). J gave up 6 bases and V 8 bases, and 6 bases lay outside the gene matches. The CDR3 contains 13 residues.

This clone has a count of ten or more. The sample has other DNA sequences that encode this CDR3 too. The rearrangement joins TRBV5-1 to TRBJ2-3; D not certain. The CDR3 is 14 amino acids. From germline, CDR1 is SGHRS and CDR2 YFSETQ. V dropped 0 bases and J dropped 1 base, with 6 bases sitting between them. CDR3 amino acids: CASSLVSGTDTQYF. In DNA, the CDR3 is TGCGCCAGCAGCTTGGTCAGCGGCACAGATACGCAGTATTTT.

This clone was detected ten times or more. The V gene is TRBV20-1, the J gene TRBJ2-3; D possibly corresponds to TRBD2 (6 bases). The germline gives CDR1 DFQATT, CDR2 SNEGSKA (reference sequence). V was pared by 5 bases and J by 0 bases, with 15 bases between. The CDR3 length is 15 residues. CDR3 nucleotide sequence: TGCAGTGCTCGAAGGGACTCCGCTAGCACAGATACGCAGTATTTT. This gives the protein CSARRDSASTDTQYF.

This clone was counted at least ten times. This chain uses TRBV20-1 with TRBJ2-5; perhaps TRBD2 as D (7 bases). The CDR3 covers 14 residues. The germline V gene has CDR1 DFQATT and CDR2 SNEGSKA (reference sequence). The V end was cut by 3 bases, the J end by 1 base, with 12 bases between. CDR3 in amino acids: CSARGGTTQETQYF. Here the CDR3 DNA reads TGCAGTGCTAGGGGGGGGACAACCCAAGAGACCCAGTACTTC.

As concerns this clone: This may be a read error, as it is one base from a much larger clone. The gene calls are TRBV2 and TRBJ2-1; D is uncertain. Germline CDR1 and CDR2: SNHLY and FYNNEI. The CDR3 runs to 12 residues. V dropped 8 bases and J dropped 10 bases, with 15 bases sitting between them. CDR3 nucleotides: TGTGCCAGCGGGCTGACGGAGAAGGAGCAGTTCTTC. It encodes CASGLTEKEQFF. Combining the CDR3 with reference TRBV2 and TRBJ2-1 gives the whole variable domain EPEVTQTPSHQVTQMGQEVILRCVPISNHLYFYWYRQILGQKVEFLVSFYNNEISEKSEIFDDQFSVERPDGSNFTLKIRSTKLEDSAMYFCASGLTEKEQFFGPGTRLTVL.

This clone appeared many times. This sequence joins TRBV5-1 and TRBJ2-1, with D maybe TRBD2 (5 bases). The V end was cut by 4 bases, the J end by 5 bases, with 16 bases between. Germline V lookup: CDR1 SGHRS, CDR2 YFSETQ. CDR3 length equals 15 residues. The CDR3 sequence is CASSGLEGRHNEQFF. CDR3 DNA sequence: TGCGCCAGCAGCGGCCTTGAGGGTCGTCACAATGAGCAGTTCTTC.

The chain links TRBV28 to TRBJ2-1, with D perhaps being TRBD1 or TRBD2 (5 bases each). The CDR3 loop spans 14 amino acids. V was pared by 6 bases and J by 1 base, with 10 bases between. Germline lookup yields CDR1 MDHEN and CDR2 SYDVKM. This CDR3 reads CASSWGPSYNEQFF. In DNA, the CDR3 is TGTGCCAGCAGCTGGGGACCTTCCTACAATGAGCAGTTCTTC. Combining the CDR3 with reference TRBV28 and TRBJ2-1 gives the whole variable domain DVKVTQSSRYLVKRTGEKVFLECVQDMDHENMFWYRQDPGLGLRLIYFSYDVKMKEKGDIPEGYSVSREKKERFSLILESASTNQTSMYLCASSWGPSYNEQFFGPGTRLTVL.

This clone was seen at least ten times. This chain uses TRBV11-3 with TRBJ2-1; D is uncertain. Looked up from germline, CDR1 is SGHNT and CDR2 is YENEEA. V lost 3 bases, J lost 3 bases, and 15 bases lay in between. CDR3 size: 16 residues. The CDR3 protein is CASSLGTPPVYNEQFF. CDR3 nucleotides: TGTGCCAGCAGCTTGGGCACACCCCCCGTCTACAATGAGCAGTTCTTC.

This clone has at least ten counts. The chain recombines TRBV29-1 with TRBJ2-3; 9 bases fit TRBD1. This CDR3 is built from 14 residues. Germline V CDR1 and CDR2: SQVTM, ANQGSEA. J lost 2 bases, V lost 6 bases, and 6 bases had no gene match. The CDR3 DNA follows: TGCAGCGTATCACAGGGGGCCATCACAGATACGCAGTATTTT. Translated, it gives CSVSQGAITDTQYF.

The chain couples TRBV7-2 to TRBJ2-7; D is ambiguous. Between the trimmed V and J ends, which lost 3 bases and 2 bases, there was a span of 8 bases. CDR1 and CDR2 from the germline V gene are SGHTA and FQGNSA. The CDR3 sequence is 13 residues long. CDR3 loop: CASSLKGTYEQYF. In nucleotides, the CDR3 is TGTGCCAGCAGCTTGAAGGGCACCTACGAGCAGTACTTC.

This clone showed up many times. CDR3 residues: CASSLDKPAETQYF. The CDR3 region has the DNA TGCGCCAGCAGCTTGGACAAGCCGGCGGAGACCCAGTACTTC. This chain joins TRBV5-1 and TRBJ2-5; D is ambiguous. Germline V gene data show CDR1 as SGHRS and CDR2 as YFSETQ. Trimming took off 0 bases at V and 5 bases at J, with 11 bases between the two ends. This CDR3 is 14 amino acids long.

This clone showed up many times. The V gene is TRBV11-2, the J gene TRBJ2-3, with 13 bases that match TRBD2. V dropped 5 bases and J dropped 5; count of bases not matched to a gene: 10. Germline V CDR1 and CDR2: SGHAT, FQNNGV. CDR3 length equals 17 residues. The DNA for the CDR3 is TGTGCCAGCAGCGCCCGGGGACTAGCGGGGCCCGGAGATACGCAGTATTTT. Residues: CASSARGLAGPGDTQYF.